This TCR beta chain derives from a study of T-cell reconstitution after alpha-beta-depleted transplantation in children. Findings and caveats of the study: Some patients' high day-60 TCRbeta diversity was traced to surviving recipient T cells and thymic progenitors. When one year had passed after transplant, most T-cell counts and diversity came from newly produced T cells. By about two months after transplant, alpha-beta T cells reportedly arose from several hundred graft clones that had expanded.

There are many counts of this clonotype. Its matching antigen is unknown. The library targeted TCRbeta and was prepared with unique molecular identifiers. TCRdb itself ran the PCR reads through MiXCR, one entry per CDR3 protein. The table records about 31,000 distinct CDR3 sequences, under 7.5% of them present only once. V was pared by 1 base and J by 3 bases, with 7 bases between. This CDR3 has 13 residues. Germline V gene lookup returns CDR1 KGHSH and CDR2 LQKENI. Sequenced here: peripheral blood, sampled 60 days after TCRalphabeta/CD19-depleted stem cell transplant. The TCR originated in a child under two years old who had a stem cell transplant for acute myeloid leukemia, so the T cells may come from the graft donor. The chain has TRBV18 and TRBJ2-7; possibly TRBD1 for D (5 bases). CDR3 bases: TGTGCCAGCTCACCACGCAGGGACTACGAGCAGTACTTC. Its translation is CASSPRRDYEQYF.